These T cell receptor beta chains were read from a single sample in a study of OX40 agonist ivuxolimab in advanced cancers. Profiling relied on immunoSEQ multiplex PCR, and the TCRdb table lists in-frame clones only, not all of them. The sample holds about 58,000 clones, about 79% seen once. Here the sequenced sample was CD4+ or CD8+ T cells sorted from blood, taken in a trial of the OX40 agonist ivuxolimab. The receptors originated from an adult with an advanced solid tumor such as melanoma, head and neck, liver or kidney cancer. CDR3s include the opening cysteine and the closing phenylalanine or tryptophan. A D gene is named only where the DNA matches it firmly. Rows give clone size only sometimes, using once, few, many, or a class for an expanded clone.

TRBV27	.	TRBD1	TRBJ2-5	TGTGCCACGCGACAGGGAATCGGGACCCAGTACTTC	CATRQGIGTQYF
TRBV11-3	.	TRBD1	TRBJ2-7	TGTGCCAGCAGCCGGACAGGGGGCGAGCAGTACTTC	CASSRTGGEQYF
TRBV30	.	.	TRBJ2-2	TGTGCCTGGAGCTTTGGGAAAAGCGGGGAGCTGTTTTTT	CAWSFGKSGELFF
TRBV7-2	.	TRBD1	TRBJ1-5	TGTGCCAGCAGCCCCGGACAGGGGAACAATCAGCCCCAGCATTTT	CASSPGQGNNQPQHF
TRBV18	.	.	TRBJ1-3	TGTGCCAGCTCACCTAATGGGGGTGACACCATATATTTT	CASSPNGGDTIYF
TRBV5-1	.	.	TRBJ1-1	TGCGCCAGCAGCTTCAGTTCAGGGATGGACACTGAAGCTTTCTTT	CASSFSSGMDTEAFF
TRBV15	.	.	TRBJ2-3	TGTGCCACCAGCAGGTACACAGATACGCAGTATTTT	CATSRYTDTQYF
TRBV5-1	.	.	TRBJ2-7	TGCGCCAGCAAAAGGGTAAGCGGCCCCCAGGCCGAGCAGTACTTC	CASKRVSGPQAEQYF
TRBV7-9	few	TRBD1	TRBJ1-6	TGTGCCAGCTATAATCAGGGGGCTGGTTCACCCCTCCACTTT	CASYNQGAGSPLHF
TRBV15	.	TRBD2	TRBJ2-1	TGTGCCACCAGCAGAGCCCGTTATGCGGGAGACAATGAGCAGTTCTTC	CATSRARYAGDNEQFF
TRBV7-9	.	.	TRBJ2-7	TGTGCCAGCAGCTTGGAGGGGACCTACGAGCAGTACTTC	CASSLEGTYEQYF
TRBV7-2	.	.	TRBJ2-7	TGTGCCAGCAGCCTTCGGGGGGAGCAGTACTTC	CASSLRGEQYF
TRBV6-1	.	.	TRBJ2-7	TGTGCCAGCAGTGACAGTGGGAGTGTCACCTACGAGCAGTACTTC	CASSDSGSVTYEQYF
TRBV19	.	.	TRBJ1-1	TGTGCCAGTAGTAACAGGGTAGGAGTAGACACTGAAGCTTTCTTT	CASSNRVGVDTEAFF
TRBV11-3	.	.	TRBJ2-3	TGTGCCAGCACCCCGGGCGGGACGCGGGCAGATACGCAGTATTTT	CASTPGGTRADTQYF
TRBV4-1	.	TRBD2	TRBJ2-7	TGCGCCAGCAGCCAAGATCGGGAGGCACTACAGTACTTC	CASSQDREALQYF
TRBV7-8	.	.	TRBJ1-5	TGTGCCAGCACCTCCGAAGGGGCGCGGAGTCAGCCCCAGCATTTT	CASTSEGARSQPQHF
TRBV30	.	.	TRBJ1-1	TGTGCCTGGAAGTCGATGGGGAGCATGAACACTGAAGCTTTCTTT	CAWKSMGSMNTEAFF
TRBV7-9	.	.	TRBJ2-5	TGTGCCAGCAGCTTAGTGGAGACCCAGTACTTC	CASSLVETQYF
TRBV6-1	.	TRBD1	TRBJ1-1	TGTGCCAGCAGTGAAGCCAGGGGGACTGAAGCTTTCTTT	CASSEARGTEAFF
TRBV7-3	.	.	TRBJ2-3	TGTGCCAGCAGCTCCGGGGCCTCAGATACGCAGTATTTT	CASSSGASDTQYF
TRBV5-1	.	TRBD2	TRBJ2-2	TGCGCCAGCAGCTTGACTAGCGGGACCACCGGGGAGCTGTTTTTT	CASSLTSGTTGELFF
TRBV4-1	.	TRBD2	TRBJ2-3	TGCGCCAGCAGCCAATTTTTCAGGACTAGCCCAGATACGCAGTATTTT	CASSQFFRTSPDTQYF
TRBV28	few	.	TRBJ1-4	TGTGCCAGCAGACCGGGGGGGGCAACTAATGAAAAACTGTTTTTT	CASRPGGATNEKLFF
TRBV30	once	TRBD2	TRBJ2-7	TGTGCCTGGAGTCCGACTAGCGGGGGTGCCTACGAGCAGTACTTC	CAWSPTSGGAYEQYF
TRBV2	once	.	TRBJ1-3	TGTGCCAGCAGTGAGACAGTCTCTGGAAACACCATATATTTT	CASSETVSGNTIYF
TRBV5-5	.	.	TRBJ1-5	TGTGCCAGCAGCTTGTTAGGGGGAAATCAGCCCCAGCATTTT	CASSLLGGNQPQHF
TRBV7-6	once	TRBD2	TRBJ2-1	TGTGCCAGCAGCTTAGCACGGACTAGCGGGGGGGCCAACAATGAGCAGTTCTTC	CASSLARTSGGANNEQFF
TRBV14	few	.	TRBJ2-6	TGTGCCAGCAGCCAATTATCTGGGGCCAACGTCCTGACTTTC	CASSQLSGANVLTF
TRBV6-5	once	.	TRBJ1-2	TGTGCCAGCAGTTACCTTCGGGGTCCGTACTATGGCTACACCTTC	CASSYLRGPYYGYTF
TRBV9	.	.	TRBJ1-6	TGTGCCAGCAGCGTAGGGGTTACGTATAATTCACCCCTCCACTTT	CASSVGVTYNSPLHF
TRBV30	.	TRBD1	TRBJ2-3	TGTGCCTGGAAACAGGGGGTGGGCGTAACAGATACGCAGTATTTT	CAWKQGVGVTDTQYF
TRBV7-9	.	.	TRBJ2-5	TGTGCCAGCAGCTTATCGCTGGAGACCCAGTACTTC	CASSLSLETQYF
TRBV19	.	.	TRBJ1-1	TGTGCCAGTAGTATCACAGGGTGGAACACTGAAGCTTTCTTT	CASSITGWNTEAFF
TRBV19	.	.	TRBJ2-3	TGTGCCAGTAGTATCTCGCTCTTAGATACGCAGTATTTT	CASSISLLDTQYF
TRBV7-3	.	TRBD1	TRBJ1-6	TGTGCCAGCGGCTCCAACAGGGGATCACCCCTCCACTTT	CASGSNRGSPLHF
TRBV30	.	.	TRBJ2-4	TGTGCCTGGAGTCCAGGCAGGGGATTTAACATTCAGTACTTC	CAWSPGRGFNIQYF
TRBV30	once	.	TRBJ1-5	TGTGCCTGGAGCGCTGATAGGGGGAGCAATCAGCCCCAGCATTTT	CAWSADRGSNQPQHF
TRBV19	.	.	TRBJ2-2	TGTGCCAGTAGTATACTAGGGGTAACCGGGGAGCTGTTTTTT	CASSILGVTGELFF
TRBV30	.	.	TRBJ2-6	TGTGCCTGGACTGCTGGGGCCAACGTCCTGACTTTC	CAWTAGANVLTF
TRBV7-2	.	TRBD1	TRBJ2-7	TGTGCCAGCAGCCCCCTCGGGACAGGTCTAAGCGAGCAGTACTTC	CASSPLGTGLSEQYF
TRBV7-2	.	.	TRBJ2-7	TGTGCCAGCAGCTTAGGAAACCGAGCCTACGAGCAGTACTTC	CASSLGNRAYEQYF
TRBV4-1	.	.	TRBJ2-6	TGCGCCAGCAGCCAAGATAAGGGGGTGATAGGGGCCAACGTCCTGACTTTC	CASSQDKGVIGANVLTF
TRBV14	.	.	TRBJ2-3	TGTGCCAGCAGCCAAGAGGGTGTTTTGGCAGATACGCAGTATTTT	CASSQEGVLADTQYF
TRBV7-8	.	.	TRBJ2-2	TGTGCCAGCAGCCCCTGGGCGGGGAACACCGGGGAGCTGTTTTTT	CASSPWAGNTGELFF
TRBV5-6	.	.	TRBJ1-3	TGTGCCAGCAGCTTGTTGGGGACAAAGGTGAACACCATATATTTT	CASSLLGTKVNTIYF
TRBV6-1	.	.	TRBJ1-2	TGTGCCAGTACCCGGGATCGAAGGGGCTATGGCTACACCTTC	CASTRDRRGYGYTF
TRBV6-5	.	.	TRBJ2-1	TGTGCCAGCAAATTAGGGCAGGGTGTCTATGAGCAGTTCTTC	CASKLGQGVYEQFF